The following is a TCR beta chain sequence with its context. This clonotype was counted ten times or more. Its antigen is not yet known. Base quality data are lacking; no much larger clone is found one base away. The sample comes from a study of T cell repertoires in cytomegalovirus infection (dated by TCRdb to the late 2010s). With regard to the full study: Donor HLA type was relevant to the analysis, as public TCR beta signatures indicated carriage of CMV infection together with the matching HLA type. Overall study results and their limits: The ex vivo response was dominated by HLA-C-restricted CMV-specific TCR beta clonotypes, which also provided the single most frequent clonotype in two of eight donors. Carriers of CMV infection plus the relevant HLA type were discriminated by the cumulative frequency of public TCR beta family members in the study cohort and in an independent approximately 400-donor cohort.

Instrument used: Illumina HiSeq 1500. TCRdb passed the public sequencing reads through fastp at Q25 and MiXCR, retaining productive beta sequences. Every distinct CDR3 protein forms one entry, paired with its most common genes and DNA. The sample table shows about 460,000 distinct CDR3 sequences, and over 9% are seen once. The ten largest account for roughly 10% of the sample. The cysteine opens and the phenylalanine closes a CDR3 of 17 amino acids. The CDR3 DNA has 51 bases and is translated from base 1. The germline V end is reduced by 4 bases and the J end by 0 bases; junction bases left unmatched: 5. Per the germline V gene (reference sequence), LNHDA is the CDR1 and SQIVND is the CDR2.

Sequenced material: PBMCs. This TCR came from a human donor in good health (CMV status not recorded). Some clones in this sample may be carry-over from other donors' samples. The rearranged chain carries TRBV19 and TRBJ2-6; 8 junctional bases match TRBD1. CDR3 reads: CASSKGQGLSGANVLTF. The DNA sequence follows: TGTGCCAGTAGTAAAGGACAGGGACTCTCTGGGGCCAACGTCCTGACTTTC.